This T cell receptor beta chain was profiled in a study of cytomegalovirus exposure and HLA in healthy donors. Study-level findings and limits: In a later analysis, around 18,000 TCR beta sequences were associated with HLA alleles at 0.05 false discovery rate.

Amplification used 60 Vbeta primers and 13 Jbeta primers. Data came from immunoSEQ multiplex PCR; TCRdb stores just in-frame clones and leaves some out. This table holds more than 150,000 clones, roughly four fifths found once. V dropped 4 bases and J dropped 8; count of bases not matched to a gene: 9. CDR1 and CDR2 (germline): SGHRS, YFSETQ. This CDR3 contains 15 residues. On this clone: Its matching antigen is unknown.

Sample: PBMCs. The TCR comes from a woman between 25 and 40 years old in good health and CMV-seronegative. This chain joins TRBV5-1 and TRBJ2-1; the match to TRBD2 covers 10 bases. CDR3 in amino acids: CASSLGLAVYDEQFF. The DNA of the CDR3 is TGCGCCAGCAGCCTAGGACTAGCGGTGTATGATGAGCAGTTCTTC.